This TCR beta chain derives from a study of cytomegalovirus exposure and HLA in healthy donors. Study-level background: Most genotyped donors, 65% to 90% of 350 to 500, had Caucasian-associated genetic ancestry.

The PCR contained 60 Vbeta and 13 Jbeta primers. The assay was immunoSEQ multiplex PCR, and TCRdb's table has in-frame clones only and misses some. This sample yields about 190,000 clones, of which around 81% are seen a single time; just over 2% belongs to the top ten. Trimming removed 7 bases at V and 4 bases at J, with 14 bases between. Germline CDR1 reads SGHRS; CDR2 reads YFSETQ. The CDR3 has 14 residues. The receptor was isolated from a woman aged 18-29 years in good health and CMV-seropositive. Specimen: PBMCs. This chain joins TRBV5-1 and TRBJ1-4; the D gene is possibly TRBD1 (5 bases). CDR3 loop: CASREGTFNEKLFF. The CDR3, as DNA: TGCGCCAGCCGGGAGGGGACCTTTAATGAAAAACTGTTTTTT.